A selection of T cell receptor beta chains follows, all from one sample in a study of OX40 agonist ivuxolimab in advanced cancers. Some clones are missing from TCRdb's copy, which holds only in-frame ones; the method was immunoSEQ multiplex PCR. The sample records under 55,000 clones, 85% to 95% being singletons. Source: CD4+ or CD8+ T cells sorted from blood, taken in a trial of the OX40 agonist ivuxolimab. These receptors were obtained from an adult with an advanced solid tumor such as melanoma, head and neck, liver or kidney cancer. CDR3s include the opening cysteine and the closing phenylalanine or tryptophan. Each record gives: J gene, V gene, clone size, CDR3 protein. Not every row has a clone size; where given, it reads once, few, many or a size class.

TRBJ2-3	TRBV5-1	NA	CASSLHQSPGNDRTDTQYF
TRBJ2-2	TRBV2	NA	CASSGDPGLAGANTGELFF
TRBJ2-2	TRBV28	NA	CASSFFASGDTGELFF
TRBJ2-5	TRBV7-2	NA	CASSLVSGARGETQYF
TRBJ2-2	TRBV9	NA	CASSVDDSYTGELFF
TRBJ2-5	TRBV13	NA	CASSSGDRGGETQYF
TRBJ2-3	TRBV27	NA	CASSTLPGLAARNTQYF
TRBJ2-7	TRBV18	NA	CASSPRTSGVLFEQYF
TRBJ2-7	TRBV12-5	NA	CAARRELRYEQYF
TRBJ2-7	TRBV4-3	NA	CASSQGPGNYEQYF
TRBJ2-7	TRBV30	NA	CAWSRESYEQYF
TRBJ2-7	TRBV5-1	NA	CASSLARGTSYEQYF
TRBJ2-7	TRBV11-2	NA	CASSLWNRAYEQYF
TRBJ2-5	TRBV13	NA	CASSFRLADYQETQYF
TRBJ2-7	TRBV27	NA	CASSSGGRNEQYF
TRBJ1-5	TRBV12-2	NA	CASRFHKGLGQPQHF
TRBJ2-5	TRBV5-1	NA	CASSTIEVQETQYF
TRBJ2-7	TRBV27	NA	CASSFGLTLTYEQYF
TRBJ2-1	TRBV5-6	NA	CASSLGRAHNEQFF
TRBJ2-7	TRBV27	NA	CATQGNSYEQYF
TRBJ2-2	TRBV5-6	NA	CASSSRGAAWLFF
TRBJ2-3	TRBV6-5	NA	CASCPGLLAGDTQYF
TRBJ2-7	TRBV6-5	NA	CASSPLRQGVYEQYF
TRBJ1-2	TRBV27	NA	CASSTRVGYGYTF
TRBJ1-5	TRBV21-1	once	CASRPTYNTDKNVDQPQHF
TRBJ1-1	TRBV4-3	NA	CASSQDWGGTTEAFF